The next 27 T cell receptor beta chains were all read from a single sample in a study of blood T cell repertoires in COVID-19. Sequenced by immunoSEQ multiplex PCR; TCRdb stores in-frame clones only, minus some. Of 280,000 or so clones in the sample, 85% are singletons; the top ten hold 2% to 3%. Sequencing was done on a sample of PBMCs or T cells enriched from blood (not recorded which). The receptors derive from a woman aged 45 to 65 who had recovered from COVID-19.

The chain employs TRBV19 and TRBJ1-2; 7 positions agree with TRBD1. The V gene end was trimmed by 10 bases and the J gene end by 8 bases; junction bases not matched to a gene: 10. CDR1 LNHDA and CDR2 SQIVND come from the germline V gene (reference sequence). CDR3 length: 12 amino acids. In nucleotides, the CDR3 is TGTGCCACAGAACGACAGGGCTCCGGCTACACCTTC. It specifies CATERQGSGYTF.

V and J are TRBV5-4 and TRBJ2-7, with D unresolved. The CDR3 spans 15 residues. Germline lookup yields CDR1 SGHNT and CDR2 YYREEE (reference sequence). The V and J ends lost 1 base and 6 bases respectively, with 17 bases between them. CDR3 bases: TGTGCCAGCAGCTTGAAATCAGACATTTCGTTCGAGCAGTACTTC. It translates to CASSLKSDISFEQYF.

In DNA form, the CDR3 reads TGTGCCAGCAGTGGCAGGACGAACACCGGGGAGCTGTTTTTT. Amino acids: CASSGRTNTGELFF. This chain joins TRBV2 and TRBJ2-2; no clear D gene. With 4 bases removed from V and 0 bases from J, the gap between germline ends came to 6 bases. CDR1 is SNHLY, CDR2 FYNNEI, per germline. The CDR3 totals 14 residues.

The J gene is TRBJ2-3, the V gene TRBV30; no clear D. Trimming shortened V by 4 bases and J by 2 bases, and 13 bases separated the two germline ends. Germline CDR1 GTSNPN, CDR2 SVGIG (reference sequence). The CDR3 extends over 14 amino acids. In DNA form, the CDR3 reads TGTGCCTGGACCATCGGGTCGCACACAGATACGCAGTATTTT. Translated, it gives CAWTIGSHTDTQYF. The full variable domain, its missing parts supplied by reference TRBV30 and TRBJ2-3, is SQTIHQWPATLVQPVGSPLSLECTVEGTSNPNLYWYRQAAGRGLQLLFYSVGIGQISSEVPQNLSASRPQDRQFILSSKKLLLSDSGFYLCAWTIGSHTDTQYFGPGTRLTVL.

The chain employs TRBV2 and TRBJ1-2; 11 bases align to TRBD1. CDR1 and CDR2 (germline): SNHLY, FYNNEI. Unmatched junction bases numbered 6, after V lost 5 bases and J lost 4 bases. CDR3 length equals 15 residues. The CDR3 DNA sequence: TGTGCCAGCAGTCCAAGGACAGGGGGCACCTATGGCTACACCTTC. It yields the protein CASSPRTGGTYGYTF.

The genes are TRBV18 and TRBJ2-2, with 9 positions matching TRBD1. This CDR3 has 16 residues. The germline V gene has CDR1 KGHSH and CDR2 LQKENI. V gave up 6 bases and J gave up 0 bases; unmatched junction bases: 5. The CDR3, as DNA: TGTGCCAGCTCTGGTAACAGGGGGCCGAACACCGGGGAGCTGTTTTTT. Its translation: CASSGNRGPNTGELFF.

The V and J genes are TRBV29-1 and TRBJ2-2; D is uncertain. CDR1 SQVTM and CDR2 ANQGSEA come from the germline V gene. V dropped 2 bases and J dropped 4 bases, with 5 bases sitting between them. CDR3 length: 12 residues. CDR3: CSVEWPTGELFF. The CDR3 DNA sequence: TGCAGCGTTGAATGGCCCACCGGGGAGCTGTTTTTT.

V gene TRBV7-8 combines with J gene TRBJ1-1; D not resolved. The CDR3 has 14 residues. From germline, CDR1 is SGHVS and CDR2 FQNEAQ. V gave up 3 bases and J gave up 7 bases, with 15 bases separating them. CDR3 nucleotides: TGTGCCAGCAGCTTCCTTCGAACTGGGAGTGAAGCTTTCTTT. Translated: CASSFLRTGSEAFF.

This chain joins TRBV10-1 and TRBJ1-1; D is uncertain. The length of the CDR3 is 14 residues. Trimming cost V 2 bases and J 0 bases, with 7 bases left between them. CDR1 is WNHNN, CDR2 SYGVQD, per germline (reference sequence). The CDR3 coding sequence is TGCGCCAGCAGTGAGAGCTCTATGAACACTGAAGCTTTCTTT. Its protein is CASSESSMNTEAFF.

The rearrangement links TRBV6-2 or TRBV6-3 to TRBJ1-6, with a weak D call TRBD1 (6 bases). The V and J ends lost 2 bases and 6 bases respectively, with 11 bases between them. Germline-derived CDR1 and CDR2 are MNHEY and SVGEGT. This CDR3 has 15 residues. CDR3 nucleotide sequence: TGTGCCAGCAGTTACATAACAGGGTCTAATTCACCCCTCCACTTT. Protein sequence: CASSYITGSNSPLHF.

The chain has TRBV23-1 and TRBJ1-4; a weak D match, TRBD1 (6 bases). TRBV23-1 is designated an ORF whose function remains uncertain. Trimming left V 0 bases short and J 10 bases short, with 15 bases between. The CDR3 length is 15 residues. The CDR3 region is CASSQSGQGRGKLFF. CDR3 nucleotides: TGCGCCAGCAGTCAATCGGGCCAGGGGAGGGGAAAACTGTTTTTT.

J is TRBJ1-1 and V is TRBV18, with D perhaps TRBD1 (6 bases). The length of the CDR3 is 15 residues. Germline-derived CDR1 and CDR2 are KGHSH and LQKENI. V was clipped by 4 bases and J by 5 bases, with 17 bases between them. CDR3 DNA: TGTGCCAGCTCACGGGGGAACAGGGTCGGTACTGAAGCTTTCTTT. It yields the protein CASSRGNRVGTEAFF.

The rearrangement links TRBV27 to TRBJ1-5; a weak D match, TRBD1 (6 bases). V lost 3 bases and J 5 bases, leaving 14 bases between the germline ends. This CDR3 spans 15 amino acids. Germline V CDR1 and CDR2: MNHEY, SMNVEV (reference sequence). The CDR3 protein is CASSFIYRDDQPQHF. Here the CDR3 DNA reads TGTGCCAGCAGTTTTATTTACAGGGATGATCAGCCCCAGCATTTT.

The table lists this clone with a few counts. The J gene is TRBJ2-5, the V gene TRBV11-1; D remains ambiguous. Trimming pared 0 bases from V and 5 bases from J, leaving 4 bases between. The CDR3 length is 12 residues. Germline V lookup: CDR1 SGHAT, CDR2 FQDESV (reference sequence). The CDR3 loop reads CASSLASETQYF. The CDR3 DNA is TGTGCCAGCAGCTTAGCGTCGGAGACCCAGTACTTC.

The chain is built from TRBV30 and TRBJ2-7; TRBD1 is a possible D gene (5 bases). CDR3 length equals 12 residues. Trimming cost V 5 bases and J 0 bases, with 8 bases left between them. Germline V gene lookup returns CDR1 GTSNPN and CDR2 SVGIG (reference sequence). CDR3 sequence (DNA): TGTGCCTGGTCAGGGATCTCCTACGAGCAGTACTTC. Its translation: CAWSGISYEQYF.

The chain is built from TRBV27 and TRBJ2-7; 7 positions agree with TRBD1. J was trimmed by 5 bases and V by 2 bases; bases with no gene match: 9. The germline V gene has CDR1 MNHEY and CDR2 SMNVEV (reference sequence). The CDR3 has 15 amino acids. The CDR3: CASSLTKTGSHEQYF. As DNA, the CDR3 is TGTGCCAGCAGTTTAACGAAGACAGGGTCCCACGAGCAGTACTTC.

V gene TRBV9 combines with J gene TRBJ1-4; D uncertain. V was pared by 0 bases and J by 5 bases, with 17 bases between. The CDR3 sequence is 17 residues long. The V gene's germline CDR1 is SGDLS and CDR2 YYNGEE. CDR3 bases: TGTGCCAGCAGCGTAGGGGCAGGTCGGCCACAAAATGAAAAACTGTTTTTT. Translation: CASSVGAGRPQNEKLFF. The entire variable domain, with the rest obtained from reference TRBV9 and TRBJ1-4, is as follows: DSGVTQTPKHLITATGQRVTLRCSPRSGDLSVYWYQQSLDQGLQFLIQYYNGEERAKGNILERFSAQQFPDLHSELNLSSLELGDSALYFCASSVGAGRPQNEKLFFGSGTQLSVL.

This clone was counted a few times. The chain has TRBV2 and TRBJ2-1; tentatively, D is TRBD2 (6 bases). The CDR3 length is 15 residues. Trimming took 7 bases from V and 1 from J, leaving 14 bases between them. Germline V gene sequence: CDR1 SNHLY, CDR2 FYNNEI. The CDR3: CASTWSEGSYNEQFF. CDR3 bases: TGTGCCAGCACTTGGTCGGAGGGGTCCTACAATGAGCAGTTCTTC.

The chain carries TRBV2 and TRBJ1-3, with 9 positions matching TRBD1. This CDR3 comprises 16 residues. Germline CDR1 reads SNHLY; CDR2 reads FYNNEI. The ends lost 5 bases at V and 5 bases at J; junction bases unmatched: 10. The CDR3 loop reads CASSSPGTGRRNTIYF. The CDR3 coding sequence is TGTGCCAGCAGTTCTCCCGGGACAGGGAGAAGAAACACCATATATTTT. Supplemented by reference TRBV2 and TRBJ1-3, the full variable domain reads EPEVTQTPSHQVTQMGQEVILRCVPISNHLYFYWYRQILGQKVEFLVSFYNNEISEKSEIFDDQFSVERPDGSNFTLKIRSTKLEDSAMYFCASSSPGTGRRNTIYFGEGSWLTVV.

The chain uses TRBV7-9 and TRBJ2-3; a weak D match, TRBD2 (5 bases). The CDR3 length is 17 residues. V shed 2 bases and J shed 6 bases, with 21 bases lying between them. CDR1 and CDR2 (germline): SEHNR, FQNEAQ (reference sequence). CDR3 DNA: TGTGCCAGCAGCTTAATGGCCCCGAGGGTGTCCGGTGATACGCAGTATTTT. Its translation: CASSLMAPRVSGDTQYF.

V gene TRBV7-2 combines with J gene TRBJ1-1; D possibly corresponds to TRBD1 (6 bases). This CDR3 is built from 13 residues. In germline, CDR1 is SGHTA, CDR2 FQGNSA. The germline V and J ends were trimmed by 1 base and 10 bases, with 13 bases remaining between them. The CDR3 is CASSLGTGRGAFF. Here the CDR3 DNA reads TGTGCCAGCAGCTTAGGCACAGGGAGGGGAGCTTTCTTT.

This rearrangement joins TRBV19 to TRBJ1-2, with 7 bases aligning to TRBD1. Germline V gene lookup returns CDR1 LNHDA and CDR2 SQIVND (reference sequence). The CDR3 contains 13 residues. The V segment lost 5 bases and the J segment 1 base; nucleotides outside the gene matches: 1. In DNA form, the CDR3 reads TGTGCCAGTAGTCCAGGGGGTAACTATGGCTACACCTTC. The encoded protein is CASSPGGNYGYTF.

The CDR3 DNA follows: TGTGCCAGCTCACCCGGGACAGGACGCATGAACACTGAAGCTTTCTTT. This codes for CASSPGTGRMNTEAFF. V is TRBV18 and J is TRBJ1-1; 8 nucleotides line up with TRBD1. Germline CDR1 KGHSH, CDR2 LQKENI. The CDR3 totals 16 residues. Unmatched junction bases numbered 6, after V lost 3 bases and J lost 0 bases.

The J gene is TRBJ2-7, the V gene TRBV27, with D uncertain. Germline-derived CDR1 and CDR2 are MNHEY and SMNVEV (reference sequence). V lost 6 bases and J lost 7, with 13 bases in between. This CDR3 is 12 amino acids long. CDR3 DNA sequence: TGTGCCAGCAGGACTCCTGGTGGGGAGCAGTACTTC. The encoded protein is CASRTPGGEQYF.

The chain employs TRBV7-2 and TRBJ1-2; D perhaps matches TRBD1 (5 bases). The V end lost 3 bases, the J end lost 7 bases, and 12 bases lay between the germline ends. This CDR3 is built from 13 residues. CDR1 and CDR2 from the germline V gene are SGHTA and FQGNSA. The CDR3 spells CASSFKEGAGYTF. In nucleotides, the CDR3 is TGTGCCAGCAGCTTTAAAGAAGGGGCTGGCTACACCTTC.

This sequence joins TRBV19 and TRBJ2-3, with TRBD1 as a possible D gene (6 bases). CDR1 is LNHDA, CDR2 SQIVND, per germline (reference sequence). V dropped 3 bases and J dropped 1 base, with 17 bases sitting between them. The CDR3 totals 17 residues. Here the CDR3 reads CASSIRREGHRTDTQYF. For the CDR3, the DNA is TGTGCCAGTAGTATCAGGAGAGAGGGACACCGCACAGATACGCAGTATTTT.

This clone turned up a few times. This chain links TRBV28 with TRBJ2-3, with 14 bases identical to TRBD2. With 5 bases clipped from V and 5 bases from J, the junction kept 9 bases outside the gene matches. CDR1 is MDHEN, CDR2 SYDVKM, per germline. This CDR3 spans 17 amino acids. This CDR3 reads CASSIPTSGGAGDTQYF. In DNA form, the CDR3 reads TGTGCCAGCAGTATCCCGACTAGCGGGGGGGCTGGAGATACGCAGTATTTT. Full variable domain (remainder filled in from reference TRBV28 and TRBJ2-3): DVKVTQSSRYLVKRTGEKVFLECVQDMDHENMFWYRQDPGLGLRLIYFSYDVKMKEKGDIPEGYSVSREKKERFSLILESASTNQTSMYLCASSIPTSGGAGDTQYFGPGTRLTVL.